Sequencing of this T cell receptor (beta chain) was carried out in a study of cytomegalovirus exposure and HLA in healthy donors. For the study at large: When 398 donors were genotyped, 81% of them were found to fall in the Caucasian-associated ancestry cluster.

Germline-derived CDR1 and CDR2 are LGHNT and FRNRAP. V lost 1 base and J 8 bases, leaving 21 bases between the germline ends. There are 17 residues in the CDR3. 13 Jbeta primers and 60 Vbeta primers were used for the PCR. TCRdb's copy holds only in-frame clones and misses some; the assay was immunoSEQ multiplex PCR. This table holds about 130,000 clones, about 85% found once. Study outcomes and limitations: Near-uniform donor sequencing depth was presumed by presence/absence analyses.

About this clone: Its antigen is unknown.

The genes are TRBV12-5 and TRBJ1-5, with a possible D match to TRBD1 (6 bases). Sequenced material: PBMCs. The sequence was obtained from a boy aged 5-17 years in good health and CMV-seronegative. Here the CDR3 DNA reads TGTGCTAGTGGTTTGGGTGTAGGGGGGGCAGGGCGAGAGCCCCAGCATTTT. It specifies CASGLGVGGAGREPQHF.